One sample yielded the 21 T cell receptor beta chains listed below, sequenced in a study of OX40 agonist ivuxolimab in advanced cancers. Assay used: immunoSEQ multiplex PCR; TCRdb lists only in-frame clones, some missing. Seen here are about 79,000 clones, more than 65% observed once, and the top ten hold roughly 4.8%. Here the sequenced sample was CD4+ or CD8+ T cells sorted from blood, taken in a trial of the OX40 agonist ivuxolimab. These receptors were taken from an adult with an advanced solid tumor such as melanoma, head and neck, liver or kidney cancer.

The CDR3 spells CATGQGAGYEQYF. The CDR3 coding sequence is TGTGCCACCGGACAGGGTGCGGGCTACGAGCAGTACTTC. This rearrangement joins TRBV10-3 to TRBJ2-7, with TRBD1 identical over 8 bases. Germline-derived CDR1 and CDR2 are ENHRY and SYGVKD. The V segment lost 10 bases and the J segment 3 bases; nucleotides outside the gene matches: 8. CDR3 length: 13 amino acids.

The chain uses TRBV30 and TRBJ1-1, with D uncertain. The CDR3 has 12 residues. Germline values: CDR1 GTSNPN, CDR2 SVGIG (reference sequence). Trimming took off 7 bases at V and 8 bases at J, with 17 bases between the two ends. Here the CDR3 DNA reads TGTGCCTCTGACTCCCAGGTTCACGAAGCTTTCTTT. This sequence encodes CASDSQVHEAFF.

The chain has TRBV7-8 and TRBJ1-1; 10 nucleotides match TRBD1. Unmatched junction bases numbered 1, after V lost 4 bases and J lost 5 bases. This CDR3 has 13 residues. Germline V gene sequence: CDR1 SGHVS, CDR2 FQNEAQ. CDR3 loop: CASSSGQGTEAFF. CDR3 DNA: TGTGCCAGCAGCTCGGGACAGGGGACTGAAGCTTTCTTT. Variable domain in full (rest from reference TRBV7-8 and TRBJ1-1): GAGVSQSPRYKVAKRGQDVALRCDPISGHVSLFWYQQALGQGPEFLTYFQNEAQLDKSGLPSDRFFAERPEGSVSTLKIQRTQQEDSAVYLCASSSGQGTEAFFGQGTRLTVV.

The chain combines TRBV4-3 with TRBJ1-2, with 7 bases fitting TRBD1. In germline, CDR1 is LGHNA, CDR2 YSLEER. The CDR3 has 17 amino acids. V lost 3 bases and J lost 1; bases outside the gene matches: 11. This CDR3 reads CASSQKPDRRLNYGYTF. Here the CDR3 DNA reads TGCGCCAGCAGCCAGAAGCCGGACAGGAGACTTAACTATGGCTACACCTTC.

The chain employs TRBV5-1 and TRBJ2-7; D possibly corresponds to TRBD2 (5 bases). V lost 0 bases to trimming and J lost 6 bases, with 10 bases between them. This CDR3 has 13 residues. Germline V gene lookup returns CDR1 SGHRS and CDR2 YFSETQ. The CDR3 DNA follows: TGCGCCAGCAGCTTGGGACGGGAAGCCGAGCAGTACTTC. As protein: CASSLGREAEQYF.

The rearrangement links TRBV7-6 to TRBJ2-6; D is unresolved. Trimming took 5 bases from V and 2 from J, leaving 10 bases between them. This CDR3 is 15 amino acids long. Germline V lookup: CDR1 SGHVS, CDR2 FNYEAQ. The CDR3 sequence is CASSRGNTGANVLTF. The CDR3 bases are TGTGCCAGCAGCCGCGGCAACACTGGGGCCAACGTCCTGACTTTC.

The chain uses TRBV19 and TRBJ2-5; D call uncertain. The CDR3 consists of 16 residues. V shed 4 bases and J shed 5 bases, with 20 bases lying between them. CDR1 LNHDA and CDR2 SQIVND come from the germline V gene (reference sequence). This chain's CDR3 is CASSKQTGAFGETQYF. The CDR3 DNA reads TGTGCCAGTAGTAAGCAGACCGGTGCGTTTGGTGAGACCCAGTACTTC. Full variable domain (missing parts from reference TRBV19 and TRBJ2-5): DGGITQSPKYLFRKEGQNVTLSCEQNLNHDAMYWYRQDPGQGLRLIYYSQIVNDFQKGDIAEGYSVSREKKESFPLTVTSAQKNPTAFYLCASSKQTGAFGETQYFGPGTRLLVL.

This rearrangement joins TRBV29-1 to TRBJ1-1; no clear D. Germline CDR1 and CDR2: SQVTM and ANQGSEA. The CDR3 sequence is 13 residues long. V lost 3 bases, J lost 1 base, and 9 bases lay in between. The CDR3 sequence is CSVESPENTEAFF. The CDR3 DNA follows: TGCAGCGTTGAGAGTCCAGAGAACACTGAAGCTTTCTTT.

The chain recombines TRBV5-4 with TRBJ1-5; D is perhaps TRBD1 (6 bases). CDR1 is SGHNT, CDR2 YYREEE, per germline (reference sequence). Trimming stripped 2 bases from V and 5 bases from J, with 14 bases between. This CDR3 comprises 15 residues. The DNA for the CDR3 is TGTGCCAGCAGCTTTGGGGGGCGAGGAGATCAGCCCCAGCATTTT. Translation gives CASSFGGRGDQPQHF.

This chain connects TRBV6-5 to TRBJ1-6; 8 positions match TRBD1. Per germline, CDR1 MNHEY and CDR2 SVGAGI. CDR3 length: 15 amino acids. V lost 2 bases, J lost 9 bases, and 6 bases stayed unmatched. The CDR3 sequence: CASSYRQGAGSPLHF. The CDR3 DNA sequence: TGTGCCAGCAGTTACCGTCAGGGGGCAGGTTCACCCCTCCACTTT.

This chain uses TRBV2 with TRBJ1-2; D perhaps matches TRBD1 (5 bases). Trimming pared 4 bases from V and 3 bases from J, leaving 12 bases between. The CDR3 contains 14 residues. Per the germline V gene, CDR1 is SNHLY and CDR2 is FYNNEI. The CDR3 here is CASSVRGEYYGYTF. DNA for the CDR3: TGTGCCAGCAGTGTCCGGGGGGAGTACTATGGCTACACCTTC.

V is TRBV5-8 and J is TRBJ2-1; weak D call: TRBD2 (7 bases). Germline-derived CDR1 and CDR2 are SGHTS and YDEGEE. CDR3 length equals 16 residues. The V end lost 4 bases, the J end lost 0 bases, and 14 bases lay between the germline ends. CDR3 nucleotides: TGTGCCAGCAGCATCAGAGGGGGGGCCTCCTACAATGAGCAGTTCTTC. As protein: CASSIRGGASYNEQFF.

This clone has only one observation. The chain carries TRBV6-5 and TRBJ2-2; D is ambiguous. The germline V gene encodes CDR1 MNHEY and CDR2 SVGAGI. The CDR3 covers 14 residues. V was trimmed by 7 bases and J by 4 bases, leaving 13 bases between them. The CDR3 DNA follows: TGTGCCAGCACTCCGCAACTACGCACCGGGGAGCTGTTTTTT. Protein sequence: CASTPQLRTGELFF.

The chain links TRBV12-5 to TRBJ1-4; unclear D gene. The CDR3 is made up of 13 amino acids. Trimming stripped 1 base from V and 7 bases from J, with 7 bases between. The germline V gene has CDR1 LGHNT and CDR2 FRNRAP. The CDR3 bases are TGTGCTAGTGGTTTGGGTGAGGGTGAAAAACTGTTTTTT. Translation: CASGLGEGEKLFF. The variable domain in full, completed from reference TRBV12-5 and TRBJ1-4, reads DARVTQTPRHKVTEMGQEVTMRCQPILGHNTVFWYRQTMMQGLELLAYFRNRAPLDDSGMPKDRFSAEMPDATLATLKIQPSEPRDSAVYFCASGLGEGEKLFFGSGTQLSVL.

This chain connects TRBV11-3 to TRBJ2-2; D is unclear. Germline loops: CDR1 SGHNT, CDR2 YENEEA. The CDR3 totals 14 residues. V lost 5 bases and J lost 1, with 8 bases in between. CDR3 sequence: CASSRTMNTGELFF. CDR3 coding DNA: TGTGCCAGCAGCCGGACCATGAACACCGGGGAGCTGTTTTTT.

The chain couples TRBV29-1 to TRBJ1-1; unclear D gene. CDR1 is SQVTM and CDR2 is ANQGSEA in the germline V gene. CDR3 length equals 13 residues. The V end was cut by 8 bases, the J end by 0 bases, with 13 bases between. DNA of the CDR3: TGCAGCTCAATACAGCTCATGAACACTGAAGCTTTCTTT. As protein: CSSIQLMNTEAFF.

The count of this clone is one. This chain links TRBV7-2 with TRBJ2-2, with 7 nucleotides matching TRBD2. CDR3 size: 16 residues. The V gene's germline CDR1 is SGHTA and CDR2 FQGNSA. The V and J ends lost 5 bases and 0 bases, in that order; junction bases with no gene match: 6. CDR3 in DNA: TGTGCCAGCAGCGTCCGCGGGGGAGCGAACACCGGGGAGCTGTTTTTT. Protein sequence: CASSVRGGANTGELFF.

The V gene is TRBV7-9, the J gene TRBJ1-5; D uncertain. Deletions cut 1 base from V and 6 bases from J, with 7 bases between. CDR1 is SEHNR and CDR2 is FQNEAQ in the germline V gene (reference sequence). The CDR3 length is 13 residues. The CDR3 bases are TGTGCCAGCAGCTTAGTTGAGGGTCAGCCCCAGCATTTT. This sequence encodes CASSLVEGQPQHF.

This chain's CDR3 is CASLPGGGAVETQYF. The DNA for the CDR3 is TGCGCCAGCCTTCCTGGCGGGGGGGCCGTTGAGACCCAGTACTTC. This chain joins TRBV5-1 and TRBJ2-5; TRBD2 matches 9 bases. From germline, CDR1 is SGHRS and CDR2 YFSETQ. The CDR3 is 15 amino acids. V shed 7 bases, J shed 5 bases, and the junction held 12 bases outside the gene matches.

The table lists this clone with a count of one. The chain employs TRBV7-9 and TRBJ2-3, with 8 bases fitting TRBD2. The CDR3 sequence is 16 residues long. Germline loops: CDR1 SEHNR, CDR2 FQNEAQ (reference sequence). With V trimmed by 7 bases and J by 5 bases, 14 bases remained unmatched. The CDR3 loop is CASTYGAGGDVDTQYF. The CDR3 DNA is TGTGCCAGCACTTACGGGGCGGGGGGCGATGTAGATACGCAGTATTTT.

The CDR3 loop reads CASSLHRGYEQYF. CDR3 coding DNA: TGTGCCAGCAGCTTGCACAGGGGGTACGAGCAGTACTTC. The chain uses TRBV5-4 and TRBJ2-7; 8 bases agree with TRBD1. The V segment lost 1 base and the J segment 4 bases; nucleotides outside the gene matches: 1. This CDR3 has 13 residues. CDR1 and CDR2 from the germline V gene are SGHNT and YYREEE (reference sequence).